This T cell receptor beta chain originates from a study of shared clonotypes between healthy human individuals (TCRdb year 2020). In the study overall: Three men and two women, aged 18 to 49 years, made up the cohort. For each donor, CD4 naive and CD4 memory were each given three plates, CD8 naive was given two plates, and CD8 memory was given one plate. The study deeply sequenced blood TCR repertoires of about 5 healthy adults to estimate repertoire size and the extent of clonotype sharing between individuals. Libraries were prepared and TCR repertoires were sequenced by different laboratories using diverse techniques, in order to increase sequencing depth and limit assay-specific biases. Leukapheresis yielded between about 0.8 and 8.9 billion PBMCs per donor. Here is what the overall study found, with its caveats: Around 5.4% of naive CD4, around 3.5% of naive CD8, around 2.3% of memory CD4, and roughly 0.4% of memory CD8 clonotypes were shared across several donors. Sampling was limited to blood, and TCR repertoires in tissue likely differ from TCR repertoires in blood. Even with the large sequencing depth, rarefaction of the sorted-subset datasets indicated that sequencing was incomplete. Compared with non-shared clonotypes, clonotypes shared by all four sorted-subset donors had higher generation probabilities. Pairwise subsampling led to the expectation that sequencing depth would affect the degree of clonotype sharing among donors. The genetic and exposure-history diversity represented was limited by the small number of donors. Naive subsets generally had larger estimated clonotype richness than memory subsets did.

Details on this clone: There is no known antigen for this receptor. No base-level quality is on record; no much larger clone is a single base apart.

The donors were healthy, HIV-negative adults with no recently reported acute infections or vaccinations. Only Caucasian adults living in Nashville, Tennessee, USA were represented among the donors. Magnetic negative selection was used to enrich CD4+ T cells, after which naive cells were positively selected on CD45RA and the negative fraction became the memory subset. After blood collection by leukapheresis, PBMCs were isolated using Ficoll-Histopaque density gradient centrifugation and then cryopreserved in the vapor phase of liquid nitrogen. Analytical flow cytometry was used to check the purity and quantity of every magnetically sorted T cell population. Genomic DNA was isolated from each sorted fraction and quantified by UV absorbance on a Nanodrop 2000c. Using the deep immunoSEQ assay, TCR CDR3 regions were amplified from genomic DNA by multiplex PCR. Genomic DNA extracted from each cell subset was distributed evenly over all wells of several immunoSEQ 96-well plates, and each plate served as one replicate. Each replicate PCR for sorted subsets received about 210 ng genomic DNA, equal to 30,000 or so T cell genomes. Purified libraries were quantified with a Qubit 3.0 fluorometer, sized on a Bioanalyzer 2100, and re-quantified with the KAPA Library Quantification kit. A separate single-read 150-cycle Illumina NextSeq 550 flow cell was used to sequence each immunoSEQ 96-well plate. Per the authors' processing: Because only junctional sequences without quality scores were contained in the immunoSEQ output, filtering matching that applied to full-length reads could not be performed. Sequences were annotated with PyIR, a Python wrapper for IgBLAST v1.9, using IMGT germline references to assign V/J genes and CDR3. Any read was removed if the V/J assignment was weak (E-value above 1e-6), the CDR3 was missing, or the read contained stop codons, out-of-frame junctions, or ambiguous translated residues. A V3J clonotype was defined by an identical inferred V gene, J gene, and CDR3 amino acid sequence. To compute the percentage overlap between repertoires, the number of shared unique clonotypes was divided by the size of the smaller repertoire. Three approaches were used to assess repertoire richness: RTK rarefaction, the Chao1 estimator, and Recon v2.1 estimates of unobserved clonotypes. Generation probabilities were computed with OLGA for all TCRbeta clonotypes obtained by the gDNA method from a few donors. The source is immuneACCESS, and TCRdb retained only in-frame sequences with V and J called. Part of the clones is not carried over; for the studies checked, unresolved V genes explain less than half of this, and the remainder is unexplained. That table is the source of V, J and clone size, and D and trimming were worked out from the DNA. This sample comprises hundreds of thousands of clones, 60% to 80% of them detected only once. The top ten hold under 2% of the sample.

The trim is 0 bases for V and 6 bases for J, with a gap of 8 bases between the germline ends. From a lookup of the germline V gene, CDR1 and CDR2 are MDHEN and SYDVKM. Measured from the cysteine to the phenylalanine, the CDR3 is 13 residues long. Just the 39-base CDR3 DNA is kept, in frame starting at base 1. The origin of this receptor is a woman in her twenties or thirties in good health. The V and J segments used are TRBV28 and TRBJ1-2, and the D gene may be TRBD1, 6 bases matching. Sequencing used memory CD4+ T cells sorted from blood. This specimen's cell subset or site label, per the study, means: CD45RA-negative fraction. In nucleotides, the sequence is TGTGCCAGCAGTTTATGGGGGACAAATGGCTACACCTTC. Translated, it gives CASSLWGTNGYTF.